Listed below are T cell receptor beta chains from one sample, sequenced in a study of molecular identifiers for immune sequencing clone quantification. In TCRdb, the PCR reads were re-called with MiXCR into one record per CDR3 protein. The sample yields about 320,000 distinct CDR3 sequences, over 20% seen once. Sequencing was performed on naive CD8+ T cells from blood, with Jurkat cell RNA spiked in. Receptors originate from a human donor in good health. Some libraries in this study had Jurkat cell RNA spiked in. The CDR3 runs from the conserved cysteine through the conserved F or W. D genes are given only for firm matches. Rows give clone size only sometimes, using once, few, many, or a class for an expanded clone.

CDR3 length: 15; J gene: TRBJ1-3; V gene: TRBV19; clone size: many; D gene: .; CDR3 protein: CASSTSDTSGNTIYF; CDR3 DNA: TGTGCCAGTAGTACGTCGGACACCTCTGGAAACACCATATATTTT
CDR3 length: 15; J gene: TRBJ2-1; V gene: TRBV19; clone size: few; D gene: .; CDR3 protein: CASINRDNSYNEQFF; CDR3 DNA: TGTGCCAGTATTAACCGGGACAACTCCTACAATGAGCAGTTCTTC
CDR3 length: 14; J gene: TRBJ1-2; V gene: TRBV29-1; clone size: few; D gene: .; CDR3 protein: CSVEVVGWDYGYTF; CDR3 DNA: TGCAGCGTAGAGGTCGTAGGGTGGGACTATGGCTACACCTTC
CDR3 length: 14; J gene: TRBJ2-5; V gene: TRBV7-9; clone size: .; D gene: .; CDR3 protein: CASSSVGGVETQYF; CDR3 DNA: TGTGCCAGCAGCTCAGTGGGGGGCGTGGAGACCCAGTACTTC
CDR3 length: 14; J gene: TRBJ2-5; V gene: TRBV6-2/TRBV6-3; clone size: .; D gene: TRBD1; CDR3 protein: CASRPDRGGRTQYF; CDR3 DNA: TGTGCCAGCAGACCAGACAGGGGCGGGCGGACCCAGTACTTC
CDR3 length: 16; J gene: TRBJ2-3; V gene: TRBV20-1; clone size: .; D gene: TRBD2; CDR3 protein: CSARDRLAGGPDTQYF; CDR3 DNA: TGCAGTGCTAGAGATCGACTAGCGGGGGGGCCGGATACGCAGTATTTT
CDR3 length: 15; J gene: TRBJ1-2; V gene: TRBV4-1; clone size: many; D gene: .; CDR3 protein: CASSQEIEANYGYTF; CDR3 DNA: TGCGCCAGCAGCCAAGAGATTGAGGCTAACTATGGCTACACCTTC
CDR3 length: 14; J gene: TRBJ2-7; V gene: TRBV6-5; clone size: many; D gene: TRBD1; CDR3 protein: CASSDRGSSYEQYF; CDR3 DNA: TGTGCCAGCAGTGACAGGGGATCCAGCTACGAGCAGTACTTC
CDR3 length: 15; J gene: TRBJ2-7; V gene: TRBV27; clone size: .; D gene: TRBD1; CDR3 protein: CASSLRGQGNYEQYF; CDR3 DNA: TGTGCCAGCAGTTTACGCGGACAGGGGAATTACGAGCAGTACTTC
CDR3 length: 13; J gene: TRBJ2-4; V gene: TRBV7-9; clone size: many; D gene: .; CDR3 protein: CASSVTPENIQYF; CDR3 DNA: TGTGCCAGCAGCGTTACCCCAGAAAACATTCAGTACTTC
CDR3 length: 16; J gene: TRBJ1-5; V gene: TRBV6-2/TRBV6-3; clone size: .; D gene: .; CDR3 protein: CASSYLDSPNNQPQHF; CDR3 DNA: TGTGCCAGCAGTTACCTCGACAGCCCAAACAATCAGCCCCAGCATTTT
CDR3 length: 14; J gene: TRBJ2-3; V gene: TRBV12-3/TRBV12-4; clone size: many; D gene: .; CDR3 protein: CASSPGRSTDTQYF; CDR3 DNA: TGTGCCAGCAGTCCTGGGCGAAGCACAGATACGCAGTATTTT
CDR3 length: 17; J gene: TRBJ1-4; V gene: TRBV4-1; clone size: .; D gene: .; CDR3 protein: CASSQEIRLATNEKLFF; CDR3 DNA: TGCGCCAGCAGCCAAGAAATACGCCTTGCAACTAATGAAAAACTGTTTTTT
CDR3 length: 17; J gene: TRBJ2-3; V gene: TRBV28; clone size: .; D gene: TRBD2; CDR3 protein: CASSLESGLDVTDTQYF; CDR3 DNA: TGTGCCAGCAGTTTAGAGTCAGGACTAGACGTTACAGATACGCAGTATTTT
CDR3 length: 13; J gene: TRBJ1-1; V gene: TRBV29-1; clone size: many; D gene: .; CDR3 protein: CSVESTANTEAFF; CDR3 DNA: TGCAGCGTTGAATCAACAGCGAACACTGAAGCTTTCTTT
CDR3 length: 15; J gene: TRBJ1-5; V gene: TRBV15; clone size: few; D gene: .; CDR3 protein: CATSRDLGSNQPQHF; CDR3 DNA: TGTGCCACCAGCAGAGATCTAGGTAGCAATCAGCCCCAGCATTTT
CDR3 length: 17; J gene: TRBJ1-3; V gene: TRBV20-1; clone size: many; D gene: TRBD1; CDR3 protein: CSASGAGGTGGGNTIYF; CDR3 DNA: TGCAGTGCTTCCGGGGCTGGCGGGACAGGGGGTGGAAACACCATATATTTT